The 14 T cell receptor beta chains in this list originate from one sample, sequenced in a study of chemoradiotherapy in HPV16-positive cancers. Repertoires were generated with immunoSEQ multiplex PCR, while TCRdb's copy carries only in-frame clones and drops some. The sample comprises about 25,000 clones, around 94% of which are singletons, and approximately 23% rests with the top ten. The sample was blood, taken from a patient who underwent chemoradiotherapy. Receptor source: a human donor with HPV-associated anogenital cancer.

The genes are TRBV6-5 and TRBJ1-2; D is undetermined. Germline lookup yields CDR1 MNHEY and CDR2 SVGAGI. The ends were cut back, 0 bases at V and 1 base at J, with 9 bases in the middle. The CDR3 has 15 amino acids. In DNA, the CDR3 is TGTGCCAGCAGTTACTCCGGCAGAAGTAACTATGGCTACACCTTC. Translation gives CASSYSGRSNYGYTF.

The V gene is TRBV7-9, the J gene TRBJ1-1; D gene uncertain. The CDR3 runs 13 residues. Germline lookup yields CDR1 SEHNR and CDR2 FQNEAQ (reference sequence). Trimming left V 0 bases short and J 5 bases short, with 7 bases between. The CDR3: CASSLAPGTEAFF. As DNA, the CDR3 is TGTGCCAGCAGCTTAGCTCCGGGGACTGAAGCTTTCTTT.

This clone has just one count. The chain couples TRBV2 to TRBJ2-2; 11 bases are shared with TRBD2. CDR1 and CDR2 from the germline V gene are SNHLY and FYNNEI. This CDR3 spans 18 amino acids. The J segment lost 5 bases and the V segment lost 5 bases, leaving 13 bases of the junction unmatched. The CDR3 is CASSLIAGGRMETGELFF. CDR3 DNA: TGTGCCAGCAGTCTTATAGCGGGAGGGCGAATGGAGACCGGGGAGCTGTTTTTT.

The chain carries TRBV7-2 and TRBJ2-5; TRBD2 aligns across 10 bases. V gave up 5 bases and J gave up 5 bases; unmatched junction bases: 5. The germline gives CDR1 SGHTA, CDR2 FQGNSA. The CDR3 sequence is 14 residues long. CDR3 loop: CASSVSGGLETQYF. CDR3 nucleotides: TGTGCCAGCAGCGTTAGCGGGGGGTTGGAGACCCAGTACTTC.

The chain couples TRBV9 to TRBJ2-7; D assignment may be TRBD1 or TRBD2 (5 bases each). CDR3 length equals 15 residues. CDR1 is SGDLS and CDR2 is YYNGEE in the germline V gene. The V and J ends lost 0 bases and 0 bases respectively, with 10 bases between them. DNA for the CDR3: TGTGCCAGCAGCGTAGGGGGGTGGGACTCCTACGAGCAGTACTTC. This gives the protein CASSVGGWDSYEQYF.

CDR3 protein: CASSHRRTGPTDTQYF. The CDR3 DNA is TGTGCCAGCAGCCACCGAAGAACAGGGCCCACAGATACGCAGTATTTT. The chain links TRBV14 to TRBJ2-3; D possibly corresponds to TRBD1 (6 bases). The CDR3 runs 16 residues. Germline lookup yields CDR1 SGHDN and CDR2 FVKESK. V was pared by 3 bases and J by 2 bases, with 15 bases between. The full variable domain, completed using reference TRBV14 and TRBJ2-3, is EAGVTQFPSHSVIEKGQTVTLRCDPISGHDNLYWYRRVMGKEIKFLLHFVKESKQDESGMPNNRFLAERTGGTYSTLKVQPAELEDSGVYFCASSHRRTGPTDTQYFGPGTRLTVL.

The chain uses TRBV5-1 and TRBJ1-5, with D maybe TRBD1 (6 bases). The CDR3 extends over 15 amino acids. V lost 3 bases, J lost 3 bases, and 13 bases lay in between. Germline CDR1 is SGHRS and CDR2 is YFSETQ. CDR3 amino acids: CASSWEGGHNQPQHF. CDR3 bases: TGCGCCAGCAGCTGGGAGGGGGGGCACAATCAGCCCCAGCATTTT.

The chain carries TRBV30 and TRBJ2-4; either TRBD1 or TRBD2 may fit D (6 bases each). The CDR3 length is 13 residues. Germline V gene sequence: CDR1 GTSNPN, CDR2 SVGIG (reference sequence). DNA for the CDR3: TGTGTTCTGGAGGGGGTAGCCAAAAACATTCAGTACTTC. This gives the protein CVLEGVAKNIQYF. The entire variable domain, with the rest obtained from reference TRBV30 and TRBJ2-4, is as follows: SQTIHQWPATLVQPVGSPLSLECTVEGTSNPNLYWYRQAAGRGLQLLFYSVGIGQISSEVPQNLSASRPQDRQFILSSKKLLLSDSGFYLCVLEGVAKNIQYFGAGTRLSVL.

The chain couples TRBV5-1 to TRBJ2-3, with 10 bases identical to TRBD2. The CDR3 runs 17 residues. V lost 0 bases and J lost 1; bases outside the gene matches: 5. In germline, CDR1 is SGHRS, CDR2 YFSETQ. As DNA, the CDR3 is TGCGCCAGCAGCTTGGGACCTAGCGGGGGAGGCACAGATACGCAGTATTTT. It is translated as CASSLGPSGGGTDTQYF.

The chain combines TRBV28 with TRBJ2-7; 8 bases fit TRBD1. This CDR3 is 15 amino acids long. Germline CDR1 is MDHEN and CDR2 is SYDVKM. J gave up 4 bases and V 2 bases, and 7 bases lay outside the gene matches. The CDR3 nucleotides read TGTGCCAGCAGTTTAGTGGCAGGGGGCGTGTACGAGCAGTACTTC. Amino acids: CASSLVAGGVYEQYF. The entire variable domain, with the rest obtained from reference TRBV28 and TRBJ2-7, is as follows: DVKVTQSSRYLVKRTGEKVFLECVQDMDHENMFWYRQDPGLGLRLIYFSYDVKMKEKGDIPEGYSVSREKKERFSLILESASTNQTSMYLCASSLVAGGVYEQYFGPGTRLTVT.

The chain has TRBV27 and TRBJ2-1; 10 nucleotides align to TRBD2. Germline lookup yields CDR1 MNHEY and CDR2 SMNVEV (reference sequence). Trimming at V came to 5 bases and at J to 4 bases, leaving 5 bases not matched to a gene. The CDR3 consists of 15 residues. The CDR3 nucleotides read TGTGCCAGCAGTACACTAGCGGGGCTGTACAATGAGCAGTTCTTC. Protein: CASSTLAGLYNEQFF.

In DNA form, the CDR3 reads TGTGCCAGCAGTGAAGGGGGGGCTATCTACGAGCAGTACTTC. It encodes CASSEGGAIYEQYF. The J gene is TRBJ2-7, the V gene TRBV6-1; the D gene could be TRBD1 or TRBD2 (6 bases each). The V end was cut by 1 base, the J end by 3 bases, with 10 bases between. The V gene's germline CDR1 is MNHNS and CDR2 SASEGT. CDR3 size: 14 residues.

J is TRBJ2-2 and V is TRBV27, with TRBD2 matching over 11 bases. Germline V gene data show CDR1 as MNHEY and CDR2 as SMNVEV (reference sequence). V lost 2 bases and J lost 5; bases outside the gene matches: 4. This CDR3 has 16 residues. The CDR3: CASSLGLAGGTGELFF. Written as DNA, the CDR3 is TGTGCCAGCAGTTTAGGGCTAGCGGGAGGTACCGGGGAGCTGTTTTTT.

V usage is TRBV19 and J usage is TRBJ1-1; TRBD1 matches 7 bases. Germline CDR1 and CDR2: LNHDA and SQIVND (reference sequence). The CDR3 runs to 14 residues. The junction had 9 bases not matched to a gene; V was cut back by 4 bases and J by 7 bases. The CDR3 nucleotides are TGTGCCAGTAGTAACCGGGACAGCCAGCTTGAAGCTTTCTTT. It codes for CASSNRDSQLEAFF. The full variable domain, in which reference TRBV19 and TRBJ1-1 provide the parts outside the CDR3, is DGGITQSPKYLFRKEGQNVTLSCEQNLNHDAMYWYRQDPGQGLRLIYYSQIVNDFQKGDIAEGYSVSREKKESFPLTVTSAQKNPTAFYLCASSNRDSQLEAFFGQGTRLTVV.